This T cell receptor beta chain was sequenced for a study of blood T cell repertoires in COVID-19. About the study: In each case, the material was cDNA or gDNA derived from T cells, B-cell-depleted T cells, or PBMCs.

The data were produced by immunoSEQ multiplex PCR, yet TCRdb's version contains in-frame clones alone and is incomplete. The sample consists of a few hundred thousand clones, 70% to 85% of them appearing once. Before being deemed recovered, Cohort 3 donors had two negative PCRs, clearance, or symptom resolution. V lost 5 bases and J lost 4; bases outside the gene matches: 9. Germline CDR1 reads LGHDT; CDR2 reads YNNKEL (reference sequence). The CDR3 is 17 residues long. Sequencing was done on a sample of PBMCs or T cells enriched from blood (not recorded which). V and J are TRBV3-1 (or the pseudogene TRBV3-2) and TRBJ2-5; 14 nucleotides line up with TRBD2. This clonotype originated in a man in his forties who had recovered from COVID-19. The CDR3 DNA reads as TGTGCCAGCAGCTCGGGACTAGCGGGGGCCGGAGGAGAGACCCAGTACTTC. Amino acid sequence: CASSSGLAGAGGETQYF.